The T cell receptor (beta chain) described here comes from a study of blood T cell repertoires in COVID-19. This clone was observed once. In the original processing: Counts of nucleated cells, estimated from reference gene primer amplification, were obtained. Produced via immunoSEQ multiplex PCR; TCRdb's table is partial and in-frame only. For V, J and clone size, that table is used; D and trimming come from the DNA. The table lists 190,000 or so clones, around 83% of them singletons. The CDR3 is made up of 13 amino acids. CDR1 is SGHNT, CDR2 YENEEA, per germline. The V end was cut by 8 bases, the J end by 2 bases, with 11 bases between.

The genes are TRBV11-3 and TRBJ2-3; TRBD1 might be the D (7 bases). Sequenced input: peripheral blood. The clonotype was recovered from a woman in her twenties or thirties with active or convalescent COVID-19. DNA of the CDR3: TGTGCCAGCTCCAGGGGGGCCACAGATACGCAGTATTTT. It specifies CASSRGATDTQYF.